A selection of T cell receptor beta chains follows, all from one sample in a study of breast tumors, draining lymph nodes, adjacent tissues. Via MiXCR, TCRdb re-called the multiplex PCR reads, giving one row per CDR3 protein. There are around 66,000 distinct CDR3 sequences in the sample; over 40% occur only once, and 8.4% lies in the top ten. The sequencing sample was made of breast tumor tissue. The receptors originated from a female donor with breast cancer. Some clones in this sample may be carry-over from other donors' samples. CDR3s include the opening cysteine and the closing phenylalanine or tryptophan. Fields, in order: V gene, J gene, CDR3 protein.

TRBV29-1	TRBJ2-3	CSVDSAYTDTQYF
TRBV7-9	TRBJ2-3	CASSLDIHTQYF
TRBV20-1	TRBJ1-2	CSAPRQGADGYTF
TRBV29-1	TRBJ2-7	CSVEDKVRVGTSEQYF
TRBV12-3/TRBV12-4	TRBJ1-2	CASSSGAGYTF
TRBV20-1	TRBJ2-7	CSATAERGGAGYEQYF
TRBV20-1	TRBJ1-4	CSASRANNEKLFF
TRBV7-2	TRBJ2-5	CASSLAHGQQETQYF
TRBV6-5	TRBJ1-2	CASSHNSGRIYGYTF
TRBV19	TRBJ1-2	CASSIQGTVSSYGYTF
TRBV12-3/TRBV12-4	TRBJ1-2	CASNPGGDRGPTF
TRBV20-1	TRBJ2-7	CSAKDDGTPFNVQYF
TRBV12-3/TRBV12-4	TRBJ2-5	CASSFTQRETQYF
TRBV12-3/TRBV12-4	TRBJ1-2	CASSPGAGGNYGHTF
TRBV11-3	TRBJ1-6	CASRGGRRSNSPLHF
TRBV20-1	TRBJ2-7	CSARDLVNTNF
TRBV11-2	TRBJ1-5	CASSPFIRGGSYEHF
TRBV2	TRBJ1-5	CASSLSESQPQHF
TRBV6-5	TRBJ1-2	CASSYFAPPYGYTF
TRBV10-3	TRBJ1-6	CAISDYEGTNSPLHF
TRBV24-1	TRBJ1-2	CATSDRVGGYTF
TRBV10-1	TRBJ2-1	CASSGRRGGDSYNEQFF
TRBV6-5	TRBJ1-2	CVSRPQGEGYTF
TRBV11-3	TRBJ1-2	CASSSDSGYTF
TRBV7-6	TRBJ1-1	CASSATVNTEAFF
TRBV7-3	TRBJ1-4	CAAGGEKLFF